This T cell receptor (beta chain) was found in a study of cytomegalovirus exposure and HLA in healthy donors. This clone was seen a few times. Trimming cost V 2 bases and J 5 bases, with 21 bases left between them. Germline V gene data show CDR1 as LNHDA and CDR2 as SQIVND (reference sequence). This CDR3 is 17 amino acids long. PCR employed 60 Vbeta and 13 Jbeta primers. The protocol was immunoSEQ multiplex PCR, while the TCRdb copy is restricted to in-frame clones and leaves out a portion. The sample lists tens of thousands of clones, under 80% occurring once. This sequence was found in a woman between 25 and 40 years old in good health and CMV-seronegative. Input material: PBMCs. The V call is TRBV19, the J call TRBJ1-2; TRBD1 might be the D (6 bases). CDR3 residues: CASSIQGSHEVLYGYTF. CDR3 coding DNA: TGTGCCAGTAGTATACAGGGGTCCCATGAGGTCCTATATGGCTACACCTTC. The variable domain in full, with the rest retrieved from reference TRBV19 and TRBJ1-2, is DGGITQSPKYLFRKEGQNVTLSCEQNLNHDAMYWYRQDPGQGLRLIYYSQIVNDFQKGDIAEGYSVSREKKESFPLTVTSAQKNPTAFYLCASSIQGSHEVLYGYTFGSGTRLTVV.